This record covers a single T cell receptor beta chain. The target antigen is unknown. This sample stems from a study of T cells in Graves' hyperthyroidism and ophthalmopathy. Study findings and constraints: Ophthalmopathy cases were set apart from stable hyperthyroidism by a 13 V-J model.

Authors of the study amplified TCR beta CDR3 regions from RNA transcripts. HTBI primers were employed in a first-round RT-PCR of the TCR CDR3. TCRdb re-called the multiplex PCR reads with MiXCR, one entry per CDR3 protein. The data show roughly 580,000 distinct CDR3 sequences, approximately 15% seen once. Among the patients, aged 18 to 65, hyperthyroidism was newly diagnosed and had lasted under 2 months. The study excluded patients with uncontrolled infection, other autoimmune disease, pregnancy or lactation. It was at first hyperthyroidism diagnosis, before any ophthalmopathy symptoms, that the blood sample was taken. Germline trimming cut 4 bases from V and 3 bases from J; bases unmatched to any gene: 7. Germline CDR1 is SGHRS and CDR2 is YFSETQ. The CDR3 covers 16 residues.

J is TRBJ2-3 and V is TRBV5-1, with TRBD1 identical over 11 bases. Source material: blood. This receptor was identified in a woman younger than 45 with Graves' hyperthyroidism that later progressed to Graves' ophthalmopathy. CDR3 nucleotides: TGCGCCAGCAGCCTCGGACAGGGGGCTGTGACAGATACGCAGTATTTT. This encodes CASSLGQGAVTDTQYF. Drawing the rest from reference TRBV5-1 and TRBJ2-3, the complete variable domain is KAGVTQTPRYLIKTRGQQVTLSCSPISGHRSVSWYQQTPGQGLQFLFEYFSETQRNKGNFPGRFSGRQFSNSRSEMNVSTLELGDSALYLCASSLGQGAVTDTQYFGPGTRLTVL.